A single sample gave rise to the 19 T cell receptor beta chains below, sequenced in a study of blood T cell repertoires in COVID-19 (TCRdb year 2020). Libraries were built with the immunoSEQ multiplex PCR assay. TCRdb mirrors the immuneACCESS table, restricted to in-frame sequences. Some clones are absent from its copies; in checked studies, under half trace to an unresolved V gene, and the reason for the others is unknown. The sample data list approximately 200,000 clones, and roughly 89% of these were observed just once. The ten biggest clones cover about 9.3% of the sample. Sequencing was performed on PBMCs or T cells enriched from blood (not recorded which). The receptors derive from a man younger than 35 with acute COVID-19.

This clone was picked up one time. The chain recombines TRBV7-2 with TRBJ1-2; D gene unclear. The CDR3 contains 11 residues. The ends were cut back, 2 bases at V and 10 bases at J, with 8 bases in the middle. Germline-derived CDR1 and CDR2 are SGHTA and FQGNSA. The CDR3: CASSLIGDYTF. CDR3 nucleotides: TGTGCCAGCAGCTTAATCGGGGACTACACCTTC.

The chain is built from TRBV4-3 and TRBJ1-1; TRBD1 matches 10 bases. Germline CDR1 is LGHNA and CDR2 is YSLEER. This CDR3 is 14 amino acids long. The V and J ends lost 0 bases and 8 bases, in that order; junction bases with no gene match: 3. The CDR3 is CASSQDGTGAEAFF. The CDR3 DNA follows: TGCGCCAGCAGCCAAGATGGGACAGGGGCCGAAGCTTTCTTT.

The chain recombines TRBV25-1 with TRBJ2-7; TRBD2 aligns across 10 bases. J gave up 2 bases and V 11 bases, and 6 bases lay outside the gene matches. Germline V gives CDR1 MGHDK, CDR2 SYGVNS. CDR3 length equals 13 residues. CDR3 sequence reads: CAVELAGTYEQYF. The CDR3 DNA follows: TGTGCCGTAGAACTAGCGGGGACCTACGAGCAGTACTTC.

The genes are TRBV3-1 (or the pseudogene TRBV3-2) and TRBJ1-2, with D unresolved. The CDR3 is made up of 14 amino acids. The germline gives CDR1 LGHDT, CDR2 YNNKEL (reference sequence). The germline V and J ends were trimmed by 1 base and 6 bases, with 12 bases remaining between them. In DNA form, the CDR3 reads TGTGCCAGCAGCCAAGGAGGGTATGGGGATGGCTACACCTTC. This sequence encodes CASSQGGYGDGYTF.

The chain has TRBV4-1 and TRBJ1-3; no definite D call. The CDR3 is made up of 16 amino acids. Germline V gene lookup returns CDR1 MGHRA and CDR2 YSYEKL. Trimming took 1 base from V and 2 from J, leaving 12 bases between them. CDR3 amino acids: CASSQGLRGTGNTIYF. CDR3 in DNA: TGCGCCAGCAGCCAAGGGCTCAGAGGGACTGGAAACACCATATATTTT.

The chain employs TRBV15 and TRBJ2-2, with 8 bases lining up with TRBD1. Trimming at V came to 5 bases and at J to 4 bases, leaving 9 bases not matched to a gene. Germline lookup yields CDR1 LNHNV and CDR2 YYDKDF (reference sequence). The CDR3 extends over 16 amino acids. As DNA, the CDR3 is TGTGCCACCAGCGTGGGGCAGGGGGCAGGCACCGGGGAGCTGTTTTTT. Its protein product is CATSVGQGAGTGELFF.

The J gene is TRBJ2-5, the V gene TRBV29-1, with 11 bases fitting TRBD2. Trimming cost V 5 bases and J 0 bases; bases outside gene matches: 2. Germline lookup yields CDR1 SQVTM and CDR2 ANQGSEA. The CDR3 has 14 amino acids. CDR3 bases: TGCAGCGTTACTAGCGGGAGAAACCAAGAGACCCAGTACTTC. Its protein is CSVTSGRNQETQYF.

The chain uses TRBV2 and TRBJ2-3, with D maybe TRBD2 (6 bases). This CDR3 spans 14 amino acids. V was trimmed by 7 bases and J by 5 bases, leaving 16 bases between them. Germline CDR1 is SNHLY and CDR2 is FYNNEI. Here the CDR3 reads CASMGGRRIDTQYF. The CDR3 nucleotides read TGTGCCAGCATGGGGGGACGCCGAATAGATACGCAGTATTTT.

This chain links TRBV7-3 with TRBJ2-1; 8 positions agree with TRBD2. The V and J ends lost 4 bases and 8 bases, in that order; junction bases with no gene match: 10. This CDR3 contains 15 residues. Germline assignment: CDR1 SGHTA and CDR2 FQGTGA. The CDR3 loop reads CASSSQRESLHEQFF. The CDR3 DNA follows: TGTGCCAGCAGCTCCCAGCGGGAGTCTTTGCATGAGCAGTTCTTC.

The DNA for the CDR3 is TGTGCCAGCACCCAGAAAAGCACTGAAGCTTTCTTT. This translates into CASTQKSTEAFF. The chain joins TRBV7-9 to TRBJ1-1; no definite D call. Germline CDR1 is SEHNR and CDR2 is FQNEAQ (reference sequence). Between the trimmed V and J ends, which lost 7 bases and 4 bases, there was a span of 10 bases. CDR3 length equals 12 residues. The entire variable domain, with the rest obtained from reference TRBV7-9 and TRBJ1-1, is as follows: DTGVSQNPRHKITKRGQNVTFRCDPISEHNRLYWYRQTLGQGPEFLTYFQNEAQLEKSRLLSDRFSAERPKGSFSTLEIQRTEQGDSAMYLCASTQKSTEAFFGQGTRLTVV.

This CDR3 is CASSLNREQYF. In DNA, the CDR3 is TGTGCCAGCAGTTTAAATCGCGAGCAGTACTTC. The gene calls are TRBV28 and TRBJ2-7; D remains unclear. There are 11 residues in the CDR3. Germline lookup yields CDR1 MDHEN and CDR2 SYDVKM. The V gene lost 2 bases and the J gene lost 6 bases, with 5 bases spanning the gap.

The count of this clone is one. The chain has TRBV7-6 and TRBJ2-1; D remains ambiguous. CDR3 length: 18 amino acids. Trimming left V 1 base short and J 12 bases short, with 28 bases between. The germline gives CDR1 SGHVS, CDR2 FNYEAQ. The CDR3 DNA follows: TGTGCCAGCAGCTTAGAAGTTGGTTACCCCAGTCCCGCACCATGGCAGTTCTTC. Protein: CASSLEVGYPSPAPWQFF.

The chain combines TRBV2 with TRBJ2-7; possibly TRBD2 for D (5 bases). This CDR3 has 11 residues. The germline gives CDR1 SNHLY, CDR2 FYNNEI. The V end lost 6 bases, the J end lost 2 bases, and 5 bases lay between the germline ends. CDR3 sequence reads: CASREAYEQYF. The CDR3 coding sequence is TGTGCCAGCAGGGAGGCCTACGAGCAGTACTTC.

The chain links TRBV7-9 to TRBJ2-7; maybe TRBD1 (6 bases). This CDR3 is built from 16 residues. Trimming removed 1 base from V and 4 bases from J, with 17 bases in between. Germline values: CDR1 SEHNR, CDR2 FQNEAQ (reference sequence). The CDR3: CASSLVTGMFAYEQYF. The CDR3 bases are TGTGCCAGCAGCTTAGTTACAGGGATGTTTGCTTACGAGCAGTACTTC.

This clone was observed a single time. This chain connects TRBV7-6 to TRBJ2-7, with TRBD2 matching 11 bases. Per germline, CDR1 SGHVS and CDR2 FNYEAQ. This CDR3 has 17 amino acids. V lost 3 bases and J lost 0; bases outside the gene matches: 7. The CDR3 DNA is TGTGCCAGCAGCTTGGACTCCGGGACTAGCGGCTCCTACGAGCAGTACTTC. This translates into CASSLDSGTSGSYEQYF.

The chain uses TRBV27 and TRBJ1-1, with 11 bases fitting TRBD1. This CDR3 is 15 amino acids long. After removal of 5 bases from V and 1 base from J, the junction contained 3 bases not matched to a gene. Germline loops: CDR1 MNHEY, CDR2 SMNVEV (reference sequence). CDR3 in amino acids: CASSGDRGGNTEAFF. CDR3 DNA: TGTGCCAGCAGTGGGGACAGGGGGGGGAACACTGAAGCTTTCTTT.

This clone was detected a few times. This chain uses TRBV25-1 with TRBJ2-1; TRBD1 aligns across 7 bases. The V gene's germline CDR1 is MGHDK and CDR2 SYGVNS. The V and J ends lost 6 bases and 5 bases, in that order; junction bases with no gene match: 13. This CDR3 is 16 amino acids long. This chain's CDR3 is CASSPKGAGAHNEQFF. The CDR3 bases are TGTGCCAGCAGCCCCAAGGGGGCAGGGGCCCACAATGAGCAGTTCTTC.

J is TRBJ1-5 and V is TRBV29-1, with D unclear. Germline V gene sequence: CDR1 SQVTM, CDR2 ANQGSEA. The CDR3 spans 13 residues. V dropped 5 bases and J dropped 0 bases, with 8 bases sitting between them. The CDR3 DNA is TGCAGCGTTTCACAGACTAGCAATCAGCCCCAGCATTTT. This codes for CSVSQTSNQPQHF.

The genes are TRBV3-1 (or the pseudogene TRBV3-2) and TRBJ2-1; 9 bases map to TRBD1. The CDR3 spans 16 residues. Germline loops: CDR1 LGHDT, CDR2 YNNKEL (reference sequence). J was trimmed by 4 bases and V by 2 bases; bases with no gene match: 6. DNA of the CDR3: TGTGCCAGCAGCCAACAGACAGGGGGTCCTTACAATGAGCAGTTCTTC. Its translation is CASSQQTGGPYNEQFF.